Here is one TCR beta chain with its context. Its specificity is unknown. The data were obtained in a study of OX40 agonist ivuxolimab in advanced cancers. Across the study: Patients received intravenous ivuxolimab every 2 weeks at 0.01 to 10 mg/kg. Study-level results: Partial responders dosed at 0.1-3.0 mg/kg displayed clonal expansion ranking among the lowest.

The germline V gene encodes CDR1 MNHEY and CDR2 SVGAGI. The ends were cut back, 6 bases at V and 7 bases at J, with 15 bases in the middle. CDR3 length: 13 amino acids. Some clones are missing from TCRdb's copy, which holds only in-frame ones; the method was immunoSEQ multiplex PCR. The sample shows over 70,000 clones, 90% of them seen only once. The source was CD4+ or CD8+ T cells sorted from blood, collected in a trial of the OX40 agonist ivuxolimab. The clonotype was recovered from an adult with an advanced solid tumor such as melanoma, head and neck, liver or kidney cancer. The genes are TRBV6-5 and TRBJ2-5, with TRBD2 as a possible D gene (5 bases). In DNA form, the CDR3 reads TGTGCCAGCAGCCCGCCGGGGATCGGGACCCAGTACTTC. Its translation is CASSPPGIGTQYF.